The rows below give T cell receptor beta chains drawn from one sample of a study of cytomegalovirus exposure and HLA in healthy donors. Data came from immunoSEQ multiplex PCR; TCRdb stores just in-frame clones and leaves some out. The table has more than 100,000 clones, approximately 79% seen once. Sequencing used PBMCs. Receptors were obtained from a male donor in good health and CMV-seronegative. CDR3s leave out the opening cysteine and the closing phenylalanine or tryptophan. Each record gives: V gene, J gene, CDR3 protein.

V gene: TRBV18; J gene: TRBJ1-1; CDR3 protein: ASSPRSGQGYTEAF
V gene: TRBV5-1; J gene: TRBJ2-7; CDR3 protein: ASSFGTGVYEQY
V gene: TRBV9; J gene: TRBJ1-3; CDR3 protein: ASGDSNSGNTIY
V gene: TRBV4-3; J gene: TRBJ2-7; CDR3 protein: ASSQEAGQGFYEQY
V gene: TRBV10-3; J gene: TRBJ1-2; CDR3 protein: AISESRDRASGYT
V gene: TRBV4-3; J gene: TRBJ2-5; CDR3 protein: ASSQVRGTQY
V gene: TRBV7-9; J gene: TRBJ1-6; CDR3 protein: ASNLGGSVLYNSPLH
V gene: TRBV5-1; J gene: TRBJ2-1; CDR3 protein: ASSFSGGTYNEQF
V gene: TRBV4-3; J gene: TRBJ1-1; CDR3 protein: ASSQGQGRTEAF
V gene: TRBV7-9; J gene: TRBJ1-2; CDR3 protein: ASSLVARGRSSGYT
V gene: TRBV15; J gene: TRBJ2-2; CDR3 protein: ATSRRRSGQRSTGELF
V gene: TRBV2; J gene: TRBJ1-1; CDR3 protein: ASRYRGSTEAF
V gene: TRBV7-2; J gene: TRBJ1-6; CDR3 protein: ASSSSPYNSPLH
V gene: TRBV6-5; J gene: TRBJ2-2; CDR3 protein: ASSGTGGNTGELF
V gene: TRBV18; J gene: TRBJ1-4; CDR3 protein: ASSPQGQALNEKLF
V gene: TRBV4-2; J gene: TRBJ2-2; CDR3 protein: ASSLVAASGGSGELF
V gene: TRBV11-2; J gene: TRBJ2-1; CDR3 protein: ASSLEGLSFEQF
V gene: TRBV6-1; J gene: TRBJ1-2; CDR3 protein: ASSEGGQGAEGYT
V gene: TRBV5-1; J gene: TRBJ2-2; CDR3 protein: ASSGRRANTGELF
V gene: TRBV7-2; J gene: TRBJ2-1; CDR3 protein: ASTSGQGSTGPYNEQF
V gene: TRBV6-1; J gene: TRBJ1-1; CDR3 protein: ASSTKGRENTEAF
V gene: TRBV5-1; J gene: TRBJ2-5; CDR3 protein: ASSLGTDKETQY
V gene: TRBV5-8; J gene: TRBJ2-2; CDR3 protein: ASRGQGGGTGELF
V gene: TRBV15; J gene: TRBJ1-1; CDR3 protein: ATSRTPRVVGYTEAF
V gene: TRBV4-1; J gene: TRBJ2-3; CDR3 protein: ASSQAPRGTQY
V gene: TRBV5-1; J gene: TRBJ2-5; CDR3 protein: ASTLGQGGETQY
V gene: TRBV9; J gene: TRBJ2-5; CDR3 protein: ASSVAAGVKETQY
V gene: TRBV12-5; J gene: TRBJ2-3; CDR3 protein: ASGLAGQTQY
V gene: TRBV7-2; J gene: TRBJ2-3; CDR3 protein: ASISGTSGGSWGTQY
V gene: TRBV7-9; J gene: TRBJ2-3; CDR3 protein: ASSSTGESDTRY
V gene: TRBV6-5; J gene: TRBJ2-5; CDR3 protein: ASRPSWQGPAQY
V gene: TRBV7-2; J gene: TRBJ2-3; CDR3 protein: ASSLASSGGGTDTQY
V gene: TRBV2; J gene: TRBJ2-1; CDR3 protein: ASREILAGAISYNEQF
V gene: TRBV2; J gene: TRBJ1-3; CDR3 protein: ASNGNTIY
V gene: TRBV19; J gene: TRBJ1-1; CDR3 protein: ASGTGNTEAF
V gene: TRBV4-1; J gene: TRBJ2-3; CDR3 protein: ASSGTSATDTQY
V gene: TRBV5-1; J gene: TRBJ2-5; CDR3 protein: ASSSSGRKETQY
V gene: TRBV7-9; J gene: TRBJ1-2; CDR3 protein: ASSLGGTVNYGYT
V gene: TRBV9; J gene: -; CDR3 protein: ASSVGWVKGAHEQY
V gene: TRBV23-1; J gene: TRBJ2-3; CDR3 protein: ASSQFEGMWGTDTQY
V gene: TRBV5-8; J gene: TRBJ1-4; CDR3 protein: ASSPTATNEKLF
V gene: TRBV2; J gene: TRBJ2-7; CDR3 protein: ASSRDREQY
V gene: TRBV19; J gene: TRBJ1-2; CDR3 protein: ASRKVDGVYGYT
V gene: TRBV19; J gene: TRBJ1-6; CDR3 protein: ASSLFNSPLH
V gene: TRBV29-1; J gene: TRBJ2-5; CDR3 protein: SVQVAGGGETQY
V gene: TRBV6-1; J gene: TRBJ2-7; CDR3 protein: ASSDRGYEQY
V gene: TRBV4-1; J gene: TRBJ2-1; CDR3 protein: ASSHELAGGPF
V gene: TRBV11-2; J gene: TRBJ2-7; CDR3 protein: ASSSLLQSRTYEQY
V gene: TRBV19; J gene: TRBJ1-1; CDR3 protein: ASTLRNTEAF
V gene: TRBV7-9; J gene: TRBJ1-1; CDR3 protein: ASSSRGGEAF
V gene: TRBV15; J gene: TRBJ1-4; CDR3 protein: ATSRERGRGREKLF
V gene: TRBV5-4; J gene: TRBJ1-2; CDR3 protein: ASSSSANYGYT
V gene: TRBV5-1; J gene: -; CDR3 protein: ASSYLAGVTSYEQY